Presented here are 10 T cell receptor beta chains from one specimen sequenced in a study of T-cell memory formation after mild COVID-19. Via MiXCR, TCRdb re-called the 5' RACE reads, giving one row per CDR3 protein. This repertoire shows approximately 300,000 distinct CDR3 sequences, roughly 15% found once; its top ten account for roughly 20%. The material sequenced was PBMCs or a T cell subset sorted from them (not recorded which). The receptors derive from a young man who had mild COVID-19 (a few samples of this study predate the infection). Cell type and time point are not known.

CDR3 residues: CASSTVPGNTIYF. The CDR3 nucleotides are TGCGCCAGCAGTACAGTTCCTGGAAACACCATATATTTT. The rearrangement joins TRBV5-1 to TRBJ1-3; D remains ambiguous. The CDR3 has 13 amino acids. Germline V lookup: CDR1 SGHRS, CDR2 YFSETQ. V lost 5 bases, J lost 2 bases, and 8 bases lay in between.

This clonotype came up many times. This chain uses TRBV12-3 or TRBV12-4 with TRBJ1-5, with 9 bases that match TRBD1. J gave up 2 bases and V 5 bases, and 1 base lay outside the gene matches. The CDR3 sequence is 14 residues long. The CDR3 reads CASSRTGGNQPQHF. CDR3 sequence (DNA): TGTGCCAGCAGTCGGACAGGGGGCAATCAGCCCCAGCATTTT.

This clonotype was picked up a small number of times. The chain employs TRBV7-2 and TRBJ2-5; no clear D. This CDR3 comprises 14 residues. V was clipped by 2 bases and J by 5 bases, with 12 bases between them. Germline loops: CDR1 SGHTA, CDR2 FQGNSA. The CDR3 coding sequence is TGTGCCAGCAGCTTATTAGGTAGCTACGAGACCCAGTACTTC. This gives the protein CASSLLGSYETQYF.

The rearrangement uses TRBV7-9 and TRBJ1-2, with TRBD1 identical over 8 bases. Germline trimming cut 5 bases from V and 3 bases from J; bases unmatched to any gene: 8. The germline V gene encodes CDR1 SEHNR and CDR2 FQNEAQ (reference sequence). CDR3 size: 15 residues. As DNA, the CDR3 is TGTGCCAGCAGCAGTTACGGACAGGGATACTATGGCTACACCTTC. Translating gives CASSSYGQGYYGYTF.

This clonotype occurred many times. The V and J genes are TRBV18 and TRBJ2-7; 10 positions match TRBD1. Germline V gene lookup returns CDR1 KGHSH and CDR2 LQKENI. The CDR3 covers 15 residues. Trimming removed 5 bases from V and 4 bases from J; junction bases left unmatched: 8. Here the CDR3 reads CASSAAGTGDYEQYF. The CDR3 nucleotides are TGTGCCAGCTCAGCAGCCGGGACAGGGGATTACGAGCAGTACTTC.

In its sample, this clonotype was seen many times. This sequence joins TRBV3-1 and TRBJ2-5; 8 bases agree with TRBD1. J lost 3 bases, V lost 3 bases, and 3 bases had no gene match. The V gene's germline CDR1 is LGHDT and CDR2 YNNKEL (reference sequence). This CDR3 comprises 14 residues. CDR3 amino acids: CASSQRTGKETQYF. In DNA form, the CDR3 reads TGTGCCAGCAGCCAGAGGACAGGGAAAGAGACCCAGTACTTC.

This clonotype was counted between two and nine times. The chain employs TRBV6-6 and TRBJ2-2, with D uncertain. The CDR3 contains 14 residues. The germline V gene has CDR1 MNHNY and CDR2 SVGAGI (reference sequence). The V end lost 5 bases, the J end lost 4 bases, and 11 bases lay between the germline ends. CDR3 nucleotide sequence: TGTGCCAGCAGTCCCCTTGAGCCCACCGGGGAGCTGTTTTTT. Translation gives CASSPLEPTGELFF.

In its sample, this clonotype was seen a few times. The chain couples TRBV4-1 to TRBJ2-1; 8 nucleotides match TRBD1. Germline V gene lookup returns CDR1 MGHRA and CDR2 YSYEKL. The CDR3 runs to 18 residues. Trimming cost V 0 bases and J 3 bases; bases outside gene matches: 10. The CDR3 sequence is CASSQDADRELYYNEQFF. The CDR3 DNA sequence: TGCGCCAGCAGCCAAGATGCGGACAGGGAGTTATACTACAATGAGCAGTTCTTC.

This clonotype appeared a few times. The chain joins TRBV11-2 to TRBJ2-7; unclear D gene. The CDR3 has 12 amino acids. The germline V and J ends were trimmed by 3 bases and 6 bases, with 9 bases remaining between them. Germline CDR1 is SGHAT and CDR2 is FQNNGV. CDR3 protein: CASSFSPSEQYV. As DNA, the CDR3 is TGTGCCAGCAGCTTCTCACCAAGCGAGCAGTACGTC.

The chain carries TRBV5-1 and TRBJ2-3; D is uncertain. The CDR3 contains 14 residues. V gave up 2 bases and J gave up 2 bases, with 9 bases separating them. Germline CDR1 and CDR2: SGHRS and YFSETQ. The CDR3 reads CASSFDKPTDTQYF. The CDR3 nucleotides read TGCGCCAGCAGCTTTGACAAACCCACAGATACGCAGTATTTT.